The 15 T cell receptor beta chains reported below all come from one sample, sequenced in a study of early T cells in non-severe SARS-CoV-2 infection. TCRdb called the 5' RACE reads again in MiXCR, with one record for every CDR3 protein. This sample has approximately 89,000 distinct CDR3 sequences; about 14% occur once, and the top ten carry roughly 3%. The material sequenced was whole blood. These receptors all come from an adult who was a healthcare worker with PCR-confirmed SARS-CoV-2 infection or an uninfected control (not recorded which).

This clonotype was observed a handful of times. The chain uses TRBV12-5 and TRBJ2-2; TRBD1 matches 7 bases. CDR1 is LGHNT and CDR2 is FRNRAP in the germline V gene. V dropped 1 base and J dropped 4; count of bases not matched to a gene: 3. The CDR3 sequence is 15 residues long. The CDR3 reads CASGLGQGSTGELFF. CDR3 nucleotide sequence: TGTGCTAGTGGTTTGGGACAGGGAAGCACCGGGGAGCTGTTTTTT.

This clonotype occurred many times. This sequence joins TRBV5-5 and TRBJ1-6; TRBD1 matches 9 bases. The ends lost 1 base at V and 7 bases at J; junction bases unmatched: 3. The CDR3 contains 15 residues. Germline V CDR1 and CDR2: SGHKS, YYEKEE (reference sequence). The CDR3 spells CASSLRDRENSPLHF. Written as DNA, the CDR3 is TGTGCCAGCAGCTTGCGGGACAGGGAAAATTCACCCCTCCACTTT.

This clonotype came up a few times. This rearrangement joins TRBV9 to TRBJ2-3; unclear D gene. Germline assignment: CDR1 SGDLS and CDR2 YYNGEE. The CDR3 runs to 12 residues. Trimming stripped 5 bases from V and 3 bases from J, with 7 bases between. The CDR3 protein is CASSEMTDTQYF. CDR3 nucleotide sequence: TGTGCCAGCAGTGAGATGACAGATACGCAGTATTTT.

This clonotype was counted a few times. The chain carries TRBV7-9 and TRBJ2-5, with 7 positions matching TRBD1. The CDR3 has 15 amino acids. Per the germline V gene, CDR1 is SEHNR and CDR2 is FQNEAQ (reference sequence). Trimming removed 3 bases from V and 4 bases from J; junction bases left unmatched: 8. CDR3 protein: CASSFPTHRGETQYF. In DNA form, the CDR3 reads TGTGCCAGCAGCTTTCCGACGCACAGGGGAGAGACCCAGTACTTC.

The V call is TRBV13, the J call TRBJ1-1; D possibly corresponds to TRBD1 (6 bases). The V and J ends lost 5 bases and 5 bases respectively, with 12 bases between them. This CDR3 contains 13 residues. The V gene's germline CDR1 is PRHDT and CDR2 FYEKMQ (reference sequence). CDR3 sequence: CASSPQGKTEAFF. In DNA, the CDR3 is TGTGCCAGCAGCCCGCAGGGGAAGACTGAAGCTTTCTTT.

The chain carries TRBV5-1 and TRBJ1-6; D remains unclear. Trimming removed 0 bases from V and 0 bases from J, with 7 bases in between. The length of the CDR3 is 16 residues. CDR1 is SGHRS and CDR2 is YFSETQ in the germline V gene. The CDR3 loop is CASSLEPSSYNSPLHF. Written as DNA, the CDR3 is TGCGCCAGCAGCTTGGAACCAAGCTCCTATAATTCACCCCTCCACTTT.

The chain is built from TRBV4-2 and TRBJ2-3; no definite D call. Germline-derived CDR1 and CDR2 are LGHNA and YNFKEQ. Trimming pared 0 bases from V and 2 bases from J, leaving 9 bases between. This CDR3 spans 15 amino acids. The CDR3 nucleotides read TGTGCCAGCAGCCAAGAGTCCGCCCCCACAGATACGCAGTATTTT. This translates into CASSQESAPTDTQYF.

This chain uses TRBV10-3 with TRBJ2-2; 10 bases align to TRBD1. Trimming took 5 bases from V and 2 from J; bases not matched to a gene: 5. Germline V gene sequence: CDR1 ENHRY, CDR2 SYGVKD. The CDR3 extends over 16 amino acids. CDR3 in DNA: TGTGCCATCAGTCCGACAGGGGGCCTCAACACCGGGGAGCTGTTTTTT. Its translation is CAISPTGGLNTGELFF.

This clonotype occurred a few times. The chain has TRBV12-3 or TRBV12-4 and TRBJ1-1; no firm D call. V lost 6 bases to trimming and J lost 1 base, with 15 bases between them. The CDR3 runs 15 residues. As DNA, the CDR3 is TGTGCCAGCAGCCAGCTAGGACGGCAGAACACTGAAGCTTTCTTT. Translation gives CASSQLGRQNTEAFF.

This clonotype has at least ten counts. V is TRBV18 and J is TRBJ2-7; D gene ambiguous. In germline, CDR1 is KGHSH, CDR2 LQKENI. Trimming pared 0 bases from V and 2 bases from J, leaving 8 bases between. The CDR3 is 14 amino acids. CDR3 nucleotide sequence: TGTGCCAGCTCACCACCGGCCCCCGCCTACGAGCAGTACTTC. It yields the protein CASSPPAPAYEQYF.

At least ten counts were recorded for this clonotype. At one of its ends the junction is not consistent with the germline gene, which may arise from a read error. The chain employs TRBV3-1 and TRBJ2-7, with 7 bases lining up with TRBD2. Germline V gives CDR1 LGHDT, CDR2 YNNKEL (reference sequence). The CDR3 loop spans 15 amino acids. CDR3 region: CANSQREGASYEQYF. The CDR3 DNA is TGTGCCAACAGCCAGCGGGAAGGGGCTTCATACGAGCAGTACTTC.

This clonotype was observed at least ten times. The chain combines TRBV4-2 with TRBJ1-6, with 7 bases lining up with TRBD1. This CDR3 has 14 amino acids. Germline values: CDR1 LGHNA, CDR2 YNFKEQ. The V segment lost 1 base and the J segment 8 bases; nucleotides outside the gene matches: 2. CDR3: CASSQVDRDSPLHF. The CDR3 DNA sequence: TGTGCCAGCAGCCAAGTTGACAGGGATTCACCCCTCCACTTT.

This clonotype was counted a few times. CDR3 region: CASSSGQDTDTQYF. The CDR3 DNA reads as TGTGCCAGCAGTTCCGGACAGGACACAGATACGCAGTATTTT. The chain has TRBV12-3 or TRBV12-4 and TRBJ2-3; 7 positions match TRBD1. With 4 bases clipped from V and 2 bases from J, the junction kept 3 bases outside the gene matches. This CDR3 has 14 residues.

There are a few counts of this clonotype. The chain employs TRBV6-5 and TRBJ2-7; no clear D. The germline V gene encodes CDR1 MNHEY and CDR2 SVGAGI. The CDR3 contains 15 residues. V lost 0 bases and J lost 2, with 11 bases in between. CDR3: CASSYSVNGAYEQYF. In DNA, the CDR3 is TGTGCCAGCAGTTACTCGGTCAACGGAGCCTACGAGCAGTACTTC.

The sample holds many counts of this clonotype. The chain employs TRBV4-2 and TRBJ1-6; D gene ambiguous. Germline V gives CDR1 LGHNA, CDR2 YNFKEQ. The CDR3 consists of 15 residues. Trimming cost V 0 bases and J 4 bases, with 7 bases left between them. In nucleotides, the CDR3 is TGTGCCAGCAGCCAAGAGCCAGCTTATAATTCACCCCTCCACTTT. The encoded protein is CASSQEPAYNSPLHF.